Given below is one T cell receptor beta chain in context. This specimen belongs to a study of blood T cell repertoires in COVID-19. Study details: Samples came from the United States, Italy and Spain, spanning acute and convalescent COVID-19. Nucleic acid was either cDNA or gDNA, and it came from T cells, B-cell-depleted T cells, or PBMCs.

The protocol was immunoSEQ multiplex PCR, while the TCRdb copy is restricted to in-frame clones and leaves out a portion. The profile covers 150,000 to 200,000 clones, with roughly 77% appearing a single time and approximately 11% taken by the ten largest. This CDR3 has 17 amino acids. CDR1 and CDR2 from the germline V gene are WNHNN and SYGVQD (reference sequence). V lost 4 bases and J lost 1; bases outside the gene matches: 10. The chain recombines TRBV10-1 with TRBJ2-1; 7 nucleotides align to TRBD2. This TCR came from a human donor in a cohort sampled during active COVID-19. Sequencing was performed on peripheral blood. The CDR3 spells CASSGGREGSSYNEQFF. The CDR3 coding sequence is TGCGCCAGCAGTGGGGGTAGGGAGGGAAGTTCCTACAATGAGCAGTTCTTC.